This T cell receptor (beta chain) emerged from a study of T cells after yellow fever vaccination. Whole-study findings and limits: Compared with primary, the secondary response was weaker and peaked at day 5, not 15.

TCRdb analysed the 5' RACE reads with MiXCR anew, one entry per CDR3 protein. Of a few hundred thousand distinct CDR3 sequences in the sample, 6.9% are singletons; the top ten hold around 0.9%. This CDR3 comprises 13 residues. The V and J ends lost 5 bases and 3 bases respectively, with 8 bases between them. Germline-derived CDR1 and CDR2 are SGHTA and FQGNSA. Worth noting for this clonotype: Its antigen is currently unknown.

The TCR comes from a man aged 30 to 45 who received the YFV17D yellow fever vaccine. The chain links TRBV7-2 to TRBJ1-3; D is unresolved. The specimen was CD4+ T cells sorted from PBMCs, collected 15 days after the yellow fever booster vaccination. CDR3 sequence reads: CASSRVGGNTIYF. The CDR3 DNA is TGTGCCAGCAGCCGAGTTGGTGGAAACACCATATATTTT.